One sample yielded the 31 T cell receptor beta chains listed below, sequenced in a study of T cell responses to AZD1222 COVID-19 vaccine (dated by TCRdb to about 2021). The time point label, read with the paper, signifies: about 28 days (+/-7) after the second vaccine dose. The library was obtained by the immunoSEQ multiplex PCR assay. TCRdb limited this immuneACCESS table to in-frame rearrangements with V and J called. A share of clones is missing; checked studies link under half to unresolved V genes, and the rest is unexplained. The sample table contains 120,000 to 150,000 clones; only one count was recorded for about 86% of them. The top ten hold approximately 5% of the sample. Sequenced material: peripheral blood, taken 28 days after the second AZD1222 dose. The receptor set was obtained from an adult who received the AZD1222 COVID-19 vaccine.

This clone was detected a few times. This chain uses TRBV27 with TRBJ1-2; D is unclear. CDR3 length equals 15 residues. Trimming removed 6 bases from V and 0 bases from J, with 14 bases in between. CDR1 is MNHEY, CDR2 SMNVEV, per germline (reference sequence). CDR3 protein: CASSDQGTANYGYTF. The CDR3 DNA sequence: TGTGCCAGCAGCGATCAAGGAACAGCTAACTATGGCTACACCTTC.

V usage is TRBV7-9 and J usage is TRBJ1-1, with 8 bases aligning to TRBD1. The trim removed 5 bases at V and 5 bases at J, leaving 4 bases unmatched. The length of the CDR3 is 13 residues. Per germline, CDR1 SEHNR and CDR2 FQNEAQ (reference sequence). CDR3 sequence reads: CASSDQGATEAFF. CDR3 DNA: TGTGCCAGCAGCGATCAGGGGGCAACTGAAGCTTTCTTT.

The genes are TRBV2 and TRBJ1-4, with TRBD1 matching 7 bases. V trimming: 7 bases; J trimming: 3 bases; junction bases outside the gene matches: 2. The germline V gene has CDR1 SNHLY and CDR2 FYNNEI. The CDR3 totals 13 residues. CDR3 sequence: CASKGQPNEKLFF. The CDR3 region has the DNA TGTGCCAGCAAGGGACAGCCTAATGAAAAACTGTTTTTT.

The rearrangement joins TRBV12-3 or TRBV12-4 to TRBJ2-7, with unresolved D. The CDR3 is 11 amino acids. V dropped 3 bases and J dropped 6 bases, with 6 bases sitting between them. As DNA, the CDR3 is TGTGCCAGCAGTTTCGGCGCCGAGCAGTACTTC. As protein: CASSFGAEQYF.

DNA for the CDR3: TGTGCCTGGAGTTCCGCCAGGGGGCCTAGCAATCAGCCCCAGCATTTT. Protein: CAWSSARGPSNQPQHF. The gene calls are TRBV30 and TRBJ1-5; 8 nucleotides agree with TRBD1. Germline trimming cut 2 bases from V and 0 bases from J; bases unmatched to any gene: 6. CDR3 size: 16 residues. Germline V gene lookup returns CDR1 GTSNPN and CDR2 SVGIG (reference sequence). The full variable domain, its missing parts supplied by reference TRBV30 and TRBJ1-5, is SQTIHQWPATLVQPVGSPLSLECTVEGTSNPNLYWYRQAAGRGLQLLFYSVGIGQISSEVPQNLSASRPQDRQFILSSKKLLLSDSGFYLCAWSSARGPSNQPQHFGDGTRLSIL.

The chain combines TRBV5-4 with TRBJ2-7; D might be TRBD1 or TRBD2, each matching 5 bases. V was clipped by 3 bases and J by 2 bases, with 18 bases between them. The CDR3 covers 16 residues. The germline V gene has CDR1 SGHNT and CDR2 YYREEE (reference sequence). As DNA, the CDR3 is TGTGCCAGCAGCTCCCCTTCGGGGCAGGTCGCCTACGAGCAGTACTTC. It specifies CASSSPSGQVAYEQYF.

The CDR3 is CASSRRGLATSTDTQYF. The CDR3 DNA follows: TGTGCCAGCAGCAGGCGCGGACTAGCCACAAGCACAGATACGCAGTATTTT. The chain combines TRBV7-6 with TRBJ2-3, with TRBD2 matching 8 bases. The CDR3 consists of 17 residues. Trimming at V came to 5 bases and at J to 0 bases, leaving 10 bases not matched to a gene. Germline CDR1 is SGHVS and CDR2 is FNYEAQ.

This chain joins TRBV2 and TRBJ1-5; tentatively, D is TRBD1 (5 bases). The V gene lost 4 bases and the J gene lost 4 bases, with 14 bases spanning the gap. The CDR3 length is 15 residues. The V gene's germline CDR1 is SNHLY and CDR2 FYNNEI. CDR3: CASSGGVGFNQPQHF. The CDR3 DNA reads TGTGCCAGCAGTGGGGGGGTAGGGTTTAATCAGCCCCAGCATTTT. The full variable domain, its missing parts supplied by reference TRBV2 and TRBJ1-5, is EPEVTQTPSHQVTQMGQEVILRCVPISNHLYFYWYRQILGQKVEFLVSFYNNEISEKSEIFDDQFSVERPDGSNFTLKIRSTKLEDSAMYFCASSGGVGFNQPQHFGDGTRLSIL.

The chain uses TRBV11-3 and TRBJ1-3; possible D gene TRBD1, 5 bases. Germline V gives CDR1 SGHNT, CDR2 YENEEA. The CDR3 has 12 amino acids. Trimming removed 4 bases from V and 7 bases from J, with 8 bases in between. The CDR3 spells CASSSGPNTIYF. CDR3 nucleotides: TGTGCCAGCAGCTCGGGACCCAACACCATATATTTT.

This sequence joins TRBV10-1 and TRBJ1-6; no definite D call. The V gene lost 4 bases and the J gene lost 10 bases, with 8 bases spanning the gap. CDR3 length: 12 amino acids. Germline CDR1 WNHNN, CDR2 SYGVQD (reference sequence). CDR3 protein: CASSVGSSPLHF. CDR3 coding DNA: TGCGCCAGCAGTGTGGGGTCATCACCCCTCCACTTT.

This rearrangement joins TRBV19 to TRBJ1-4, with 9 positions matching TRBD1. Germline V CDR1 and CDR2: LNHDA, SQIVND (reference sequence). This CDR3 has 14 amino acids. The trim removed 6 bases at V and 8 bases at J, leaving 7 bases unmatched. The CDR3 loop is CASRSGTGMEKLFF. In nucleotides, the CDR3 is TGTGCCAGTAGATCCGGGACAGGGATGGAAAAACTGTTTTTT.

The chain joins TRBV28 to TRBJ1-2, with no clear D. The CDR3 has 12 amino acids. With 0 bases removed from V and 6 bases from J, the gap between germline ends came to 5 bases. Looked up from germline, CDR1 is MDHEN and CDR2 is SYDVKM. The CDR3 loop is CASSLWGNGYTF. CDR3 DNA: TGTGCCAGCAGTTTATGGGGGAATGGCTACACCTTC.

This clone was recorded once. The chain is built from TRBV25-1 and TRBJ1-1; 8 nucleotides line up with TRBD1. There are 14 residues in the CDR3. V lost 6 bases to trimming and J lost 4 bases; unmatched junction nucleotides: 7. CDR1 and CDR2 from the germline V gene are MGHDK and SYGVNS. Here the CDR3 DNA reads TGTGCCAGCAGGGAACAGGGGGGGATCACTGAAGCTTTCTTT. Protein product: CASREQGGITEAFF.

CDR3 nucleotides: TGCGCCAGCAGCGGGATCCGGTACAATGAGCAGTTCTTC. Translation gives CASSGIRYNEQFF. The chain combines TRBV10-1 with TRBJ2-1; a possible D gene is TRBD2 (5 bases). In germline, CDR1 is WNHNN, CDR2 SYGVQD (reference sequence). This CDR3 region has 13 residues. The V end lost 6 bases, the J end lost 4 bases, and 10 bases lay between the germline ends.

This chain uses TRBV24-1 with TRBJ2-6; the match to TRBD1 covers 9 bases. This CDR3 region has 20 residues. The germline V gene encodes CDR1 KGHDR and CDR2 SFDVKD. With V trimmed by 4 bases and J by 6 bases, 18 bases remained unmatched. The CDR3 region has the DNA TGTGCCACCAGTGAAACCGGGACAGGGCTCCCTACTAGGGAGGCCAACGTCCTGACTTTC. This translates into CATSETGTGLPTREANVLTF.

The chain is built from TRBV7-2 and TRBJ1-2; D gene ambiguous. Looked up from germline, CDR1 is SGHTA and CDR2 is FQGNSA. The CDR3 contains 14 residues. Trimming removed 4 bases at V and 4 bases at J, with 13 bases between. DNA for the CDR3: TGTGCCAGCAGCTCCGGGGATCTTGGCTATGGCTACACCTTC. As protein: CASSSGDLGYGYTF. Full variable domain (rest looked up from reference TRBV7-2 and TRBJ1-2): GAGVSQSPSNKVTEKGKDVELRCDPISGHTALYWYRQSLGQGLEFLIYFQGNSAPDKSGLPSDRFSAERTGGSVSTLTIQRTQQEDSAVYLCASSSGDLGYGYTFGSGTRLTVV.

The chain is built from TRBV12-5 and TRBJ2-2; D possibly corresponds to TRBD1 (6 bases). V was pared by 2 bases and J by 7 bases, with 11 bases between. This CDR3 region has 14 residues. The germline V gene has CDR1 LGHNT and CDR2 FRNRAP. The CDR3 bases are TGTGCTAGTGGTTTGCCCCCGGACAGCGGGGAGCTGTTTTTT. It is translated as CASGLPPDSGELFF.

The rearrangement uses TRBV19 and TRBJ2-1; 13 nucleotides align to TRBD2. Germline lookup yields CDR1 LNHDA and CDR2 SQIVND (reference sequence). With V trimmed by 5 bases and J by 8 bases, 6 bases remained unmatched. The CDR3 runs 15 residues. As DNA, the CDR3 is TGTGCCAGTAGTCCCGGACTAGCGGGGGCGGATGAGCAGTTCTTC. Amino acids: CASSPGLAGADEQFF.

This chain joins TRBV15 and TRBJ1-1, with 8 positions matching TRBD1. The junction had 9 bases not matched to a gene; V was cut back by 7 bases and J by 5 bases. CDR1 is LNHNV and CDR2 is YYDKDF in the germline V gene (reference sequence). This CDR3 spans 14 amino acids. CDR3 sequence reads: CATTPDRADTEAFF. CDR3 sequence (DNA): TGTGCCACCACCCCGGACAGGGCCGATACTGAAGCTTTCTTT. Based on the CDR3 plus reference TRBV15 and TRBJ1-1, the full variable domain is DAMVIQNPRYQVTQFGKPVTLSCSQTLNHNVMYWYQQKSSQAPKLLFHYYDKDFNNEADTPDNFQSRRPNTSFCFLDIRSPGLGDTAMYLCATTPDRADTEAFFGQGTRLTVV.

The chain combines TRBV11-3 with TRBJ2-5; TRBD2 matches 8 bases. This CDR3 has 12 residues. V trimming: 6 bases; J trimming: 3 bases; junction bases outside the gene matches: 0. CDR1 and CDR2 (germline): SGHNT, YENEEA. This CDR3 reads CASSSGEETQYF. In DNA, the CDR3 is TGTGCCAGCAGTAGCGGGGAAGAGACCCAGTACTTC.

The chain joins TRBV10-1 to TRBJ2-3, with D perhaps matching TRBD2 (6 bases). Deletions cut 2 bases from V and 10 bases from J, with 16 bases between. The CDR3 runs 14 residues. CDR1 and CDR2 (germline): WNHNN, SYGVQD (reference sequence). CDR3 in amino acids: CASSEGGSGRPQYF. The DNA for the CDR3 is TGCGCCAGCAGTGAGGGAGGGTCGGGCCGCCCGCAGTATTTT.

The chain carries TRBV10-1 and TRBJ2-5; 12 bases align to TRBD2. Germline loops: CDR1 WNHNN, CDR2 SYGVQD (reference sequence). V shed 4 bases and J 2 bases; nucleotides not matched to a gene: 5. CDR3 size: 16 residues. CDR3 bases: TGCGCCAGCAGTGGACTAGCGGGAGTAGGGCAAGAGACCCAGTACTTC. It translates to CASSGLAGVGQETQYF.

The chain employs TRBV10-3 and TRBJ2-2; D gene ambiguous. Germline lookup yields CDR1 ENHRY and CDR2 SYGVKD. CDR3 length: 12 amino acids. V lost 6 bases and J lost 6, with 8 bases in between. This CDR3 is CAISEYAGELFF. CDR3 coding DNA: TGTGCCATCAGCGAATATGCCGGGGAGCTGTTTTTT.

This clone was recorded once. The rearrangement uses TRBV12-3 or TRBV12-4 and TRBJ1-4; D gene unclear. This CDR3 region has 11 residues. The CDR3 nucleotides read TGTGTCTCCAGATCCGATGAAAAACTGTTTTTT. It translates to CVSRSDEKLFF.

This CDR3 reads CASSLEVPAGTYGYTF. DNA for the CDR3: TGCGCCAGCAGCTTGGAAGTCCCCGCCGGTACCTATGGCTACACCTTC. V gene TRBV5-1 combines with J gene TRBJ1-2; D ambiguous. V dropped 0 bases and J dropped 4 bases, with 16 bases sitting between them. The germline gives CDR1 SGHRS, CDR2 YFSETQ. The CDR3 is made up of 16 amino acids.

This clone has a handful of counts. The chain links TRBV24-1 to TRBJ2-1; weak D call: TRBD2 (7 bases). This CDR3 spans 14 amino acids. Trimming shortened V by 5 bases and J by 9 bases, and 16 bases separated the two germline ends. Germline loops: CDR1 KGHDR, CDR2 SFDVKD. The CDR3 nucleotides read TGTGCCACCAGTGGGGGGGCGGGAGCGATTGAGCAGTTCTTC. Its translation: CATSGGAGAIEQFF.

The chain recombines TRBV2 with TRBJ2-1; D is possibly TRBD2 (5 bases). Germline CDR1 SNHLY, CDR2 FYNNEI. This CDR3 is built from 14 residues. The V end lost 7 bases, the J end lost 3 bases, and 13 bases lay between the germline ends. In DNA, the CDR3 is TGTGCCAGCAATCGCCTAGCCGGCTACAATGAGCAGTTCTTC. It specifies CASNRLAGYNEQFF. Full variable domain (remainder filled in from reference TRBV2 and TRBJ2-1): EPEVTQTPSHQVTQMGQEVILRCVPISNHLYFYWYRQILGQKVEFLVSFYNNEISEKSEIFDDQFSVERPDGSNFTLKIRSTKLEDSAMYFCASNRLAGYNEQFFGPGTRLTVL.

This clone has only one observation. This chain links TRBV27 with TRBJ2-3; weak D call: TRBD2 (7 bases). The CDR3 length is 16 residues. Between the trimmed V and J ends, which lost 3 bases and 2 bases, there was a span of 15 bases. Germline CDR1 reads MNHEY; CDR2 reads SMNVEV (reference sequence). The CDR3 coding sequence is TGTGCCAGCAGTTTTTCCAGGGGAGGGTACACAGATACGCAGTATTTT. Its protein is CASSFSRGGYTDTQYF.

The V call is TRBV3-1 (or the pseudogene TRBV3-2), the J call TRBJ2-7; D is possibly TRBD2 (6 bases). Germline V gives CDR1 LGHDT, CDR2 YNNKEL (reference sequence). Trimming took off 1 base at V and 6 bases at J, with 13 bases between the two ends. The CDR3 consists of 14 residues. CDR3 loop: CASSQGDSTGEQYF. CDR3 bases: TGTGCCAGCAGCCAAGGGGACTCCACGGGCGAGCAGTACTTC.

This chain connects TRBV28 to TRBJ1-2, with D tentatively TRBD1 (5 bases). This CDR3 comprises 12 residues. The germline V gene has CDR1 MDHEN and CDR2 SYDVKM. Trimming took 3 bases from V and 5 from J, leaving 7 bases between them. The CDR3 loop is CASSFEGYGYTF. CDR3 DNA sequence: TGTGCCAGCAGTTTCGAGGGGTATGGCTACACCTTC.

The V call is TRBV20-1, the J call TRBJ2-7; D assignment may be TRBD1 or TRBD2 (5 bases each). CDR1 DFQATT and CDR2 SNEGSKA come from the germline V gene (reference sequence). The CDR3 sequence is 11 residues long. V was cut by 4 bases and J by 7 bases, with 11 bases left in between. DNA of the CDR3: TGCAGTGCTAATCGAGGGGAAGAGCAGTACTTC. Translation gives CSANRGEEQYF.